This TCR beta chain was profiled in a study of siplizumab effects on memory and regulatory T cells. The CDR3 totals 14 residues. Germline CDR1 reads ENHRY; CDR2 reads SYGVKD. V lost 4 bases and J lost 2, with 9 bases in between. Each sample yielded approximately 92,000 assayed TCR templates. Sequencing used immunoSEQ multiplex PCR; TCRdb keeps in-frame clones, though not all of them. The table records about 97,000 clones, roughly nine tenths of them present only once. The gene calls are TRBV10-3 and TRBJ2-1, with D possibly TRBD2 on 6 matching bases. This receptor was identified in a human donor in good health. Sequencing used CD4+ T cells sorted from blood. CDR3 nucleotide sequence: TGTGCCATCAGTGGCGGGAAGGCCTACAATGAGCAGTTCTTC. Protein sequence: CAISGGKAYNEQFF.